This T cell receptor (beta chain) came from a study of vaccination effects on CD4 cells after COVID-19. Clones were sequenced by immunoSEQ multiplex PCR, and TCRdb holds only the in-frame ones, with some missing. The table includes fewer than 85,000 clones, 74% detected once. Of note for this clone: Its specificity is unknown.

Following culture for approximately ten days, CD4+ T cells were isolated. The participants, recipients of two vaccine doses, got either BNT162b2 or mRNA-1273. This CDR3 contains 13 residues. Trimming stripped 0 bases from V and 7 bases from J, with 10 bases between. In germline, CDR1 is PRHDT, CDR2 FYEKMQ (reference sequence). V and J are TRBV13 and TRBJ2-7; D is undetermined. This sequence was found in a human donor who received a COVID-19 vaccine. The material sequenced was CD4+ T cells from PBMCs cultured without peptide, taken after COVID-19 vaccination. The CDR3 sequence is CASSLGPLQEQYV. The CDR3 DNA is TGTGCCAGCAGCTTAGGTCCTTTACAGGAGCAGTACGTC.